This T cell receptor beta chain was observed in a study of cytomegalovirus exposure and HLA in healthy donors. V dropped 5 bases and J dropped 1 base, with 23 bases sitting between them. Germline V gene sequence: CDR1 SEHNR, CDR2 FQNEAQ (reference sequence). The CDR3 covers 18 residues. This table comes from immunoSEQ multiplex PCR, and its TCRdb copy is limited to in-frame clones, with some not included. The top ten clones hold more than 12% of a sample with a few hundred thousand clones, roughly 88% of them seen once. The donors were members of the roughly 130-subject validation cohort (separate from the roughly 680-subject first cohort).

This sequence was found in a woman aged 30 to 39 in good health and CMV-seropositive. The sequencing sample was made of PBMCs. The chain has TRBV7-9 and TRBJ1-2, with unresolved D. The CDR3 nucleotides read TGTGCCAGCAGCCGTTCTCGTGAAAGGGTAAATCTTAACTATGGCTACACCTTC. It codes for CASSRSRERVNLNYGYTF.